These 16 T cell receptor beta chains were sequenced from one sample in a study of CD8+ T cells in alopecia areata. It was cDNA, reverse transcribed from extracted RNA, that served as the sequencing template. Clones were sequenced by immunoSEQ multiplex PCR, and TCRdb holds only the in-frame ones, with some missing. Among hundreds of thousands of clones listed, under 80% were seen once. The sample consisted of CD4+ T cells sorted from blood, taken at week 0. Receptor source: a human donor with alopecia areata.

This chain joins TRBV6-6 and TRBJ1-1; the D gene is possibly TRBD1 (6 bases). The CDR3 loop spans 14 amino acids. Germline loops: CDR1 MNHNY, CDR2 SVGAGI (reference sequence). Deletions cut 6 bases from V and 1 base from J, with 12 bases between. CDR3 sequence: CASRQGRRNTEAFF. The CDR3 nucleotides read TGTGCCAGCAGACAGGGTCGGAGGAACACTGAAGCTTTCTTT.

The chain joins TRBV5-1 to TRBJ1-2; D gene uncertain. In germline, CDR1 is SGHRS, CDR2 YFSETQ. The germline V and J ends were trimmed by 0 bases and 4 bases, with 7 bases remaining between them. This CDR3 is 13 amino acids long. The CDR3 here is CASSLELLYGYTF. The CDR3 DNA reads as TGCGCCAGCAGCTTGGAGCTCCTCTATGGCTACACCTTC.

The V call is TRBV29-1, the J call TRBJ2-7, with D possibly TRBD1 on 5 matching bases. V gave up 0 bases and J gave up 2 bases, with 11 bases separating them. Germline CDR1 is SQVTM and CDR2 is ANQGSEA. CDR3 length equals 14 residues. The CDR3 DNA follows: TGCAGCGTTGAAGAGGGGCCGCCGACCTACGAGCAGTACTTC. Its translation is CSVEEGPPTYEQYF.

The rearrangement joins TRBV5-6 to TRBJ2-4; 10 bases line up with TRBD2. V lost 4 bases and J lost 11; bases outside the gene matches: 15. Germline CDR1 and CDR2: SGHDT and YYEEEE. The CDR3 is made up of 16 amino acids. DNA of the CDR3: TGTGCCAGCAGCCCTGGGGTAGCGGGGGGCTACACCGTTCAGTACTTC. Its translation is CASSPGVAGGYTVQYF.

The chain uses TRBV6-1 and TRBJ2-7, with 8 bases identical to TRBD2. The ends lost 2 bases at V and 2 bases at J; junction bases unmatched: 8. The CDR3 runs 16 residues. Per the germline V gene, CDR1 is MNHNS and CDR2 is SASEGT. CDR3 coding DNA: TGTGCCAGCAGTGAACGTCTAGCGGGTTGGGCCTACGAGCAGTACTTC. It yields the protein CASSERLAGWAYEQYF.

This rearrangement joins TRBV29-1 to TRBJ1-2; weak D call: TRBD1 (5 bases). Germline V gives CDR1 SQVTM, CDR2 ANQGSEA. The germline V and J ends were trimmed by 3 bases and 7 bases, with 12 bases remaining between them. This CDR3 region has 12 residues. For the CDR3, the DNA is TGCAGCGTTGACCAGGGTACCGGTGGCTACACCTTC. This sequence encodes CSVDQGTGGYTF.

Regarding this clone: This CDR3 is also generated by other DNA sequences in the sample. The chain is built from TRBV29-1 and TRBJ2-5; D gene ambiguous. This CDR3 is 10 amino acids long. Between the trimmed V and J ends, which lost 1 base and 5 bases, there was a span of 2 bases. Looked up from germline, CDR1 is SQVTM and CDR2 is ANQGSEA. The DNA for the CDR3 is TGCAGCGTTGAAGGGGAGACCCAGTACTTC. Its translation: CSVEGETQYF.

This rearrangement joins TRBV9 to TRBJ1-1; D is unclear. The V end lost 2 bases, the J end lost 8 bases, and 10 bases lay between the germline ends. Germline V gene lookup returns CDR1 SGDLS and CDR2 YYNGEE. The CDR3 runs to 12 residues. The CDR3 nucleotides are TGTGCCAGCAGCGTCCACGGGAGAGAAGCTTTCTTT. Translation gives CASSVHGREAFF. Full variable domain (rest looked up from reference TRBV9 and TRBJ1-1): DSGVTQTPKHLITATGQRVTLRCSPRSGDLSVYWYQQSLDQGLQFLIQYYNGEERAKGNILERFSAQQFPDLHSELNLSSLELGDSALYFCASSVHGREAFFGQGTRLTVV.

The chain has TRBV4-3 and TRBJ1-6; D unresolved. The CDR3 contains 15 residues. V was shortened by 1 base and J by 4 bases, with 8 bases between the two germline ends. From germline, CDR1 is LGHNA and CDR2 YSLEER. Here the CDR3 DNA reads TGCGCCAGCAGCCAAGCACTCTCTTATAATTCACCCCTCCACTTT. It yields the protein CASSQALSYNSPLHF.

The chain carries TRBV29-1 and TRBJ2-7, with 11 bases aligning to TRBD1. Per germline, CDR1 SQVTM and CDR2 ANQGSEA. This CDR3 spans 13 amino acids. Trimming at V came to 6 bases and at J to 8 bases, leaving 9 bases not matched to a gene. The CDR3 region has the DNA TGCAGCGTCATCGGGGACAGGGGGGTTAAGCAGTACTTC. Protein sequence: CSVIGDRGVKQYF.

This clone was counted between two and nine times. V usage is TRBV5-6 and J usage is TRBJ2-5; D remains unclear. CDR1 is SGHDT and CDR2 is YYEEEE in the germline V gene. The CDR3 length is 15 residues. V was trimmed by 2 bases and J by 5 bases, leaving 16 bases between them. CDR3: CASSLRTYMAETQYF. CDR3 DNA: TGTGCCAGCAGCTTACGCACTTACATGGCGGAGACCCAGTACTTC.

Only a few counts were recorded for this clone. V usage is TRBV29-1 and J usage is TRBJ2-1; TRBD1 matches 10 bases. The V and J ends lost 7 bases and 5 bases, in that order; junction bases with no gene match: 8. CDR1 is SQVTM, CDR2 ANQGSEA, per germline. The CDR3 has 14 residues. DNA of the CDR3: TGCAGCGAGGTGACAGGGGGCGTCAACAATGAGCAGTTCTTC. Amino acids: CSEVTGGVNNEQFF.

In nucleotides, the CDR3 is TGCGCCAGCAGCTTGGGAGGGACAGGAAACGGGAACATTCAGTACTTC. Protein: CASSLGGTGNGNIQYF. The chain carries TRBV5-1 and TRBJ2-4; 8 bases are a match to TRBD1. With V trimmed by 0 bases and J by 7 bases, 9 bases remained unmatched. This CDR3 is 16 amino acids long. Germline lookup yields CDR1 SGHRS and CDR2 YFSETQ.

V usage is TRBV5-1 and J usage is TRBJ2-3; possibly TRBD1 for D (5 bases). In germline, CDR1 is SGHRS, CDR2 YFSETQ. V shed 3 bases and J shed 4 bases, with 15 bases lying between them. CDR3 length: 15 amino acids. The CDR3 here is CASSYQGYLSDTQYF. In DNA, the CDR3 is TGCGCCAGCAGCTACCAGGGATACCTCTCAGATACGCAGTATTTT.

As DNA, the CDR3 is TGCGCCAGCAGCTCTGGACAGGTGCTCAGCAATGAGCAGTTCTTC. Protein product: CASSSGQVLSNEQFF. V gene TRBV5-1 combines with J gene TRBJ2-1; 7 bases fit TRBD1. Germline CDR1 and CDR2: SGHRS and YFSETQ. The J segment lost 6 bases and the V segment lost 3 bases, leaving 9 bases of the junction unmatched. This CDR3 contains 15 residues.

The genes are TRBV20-1 and TRBJ2-1; 8 nucleotides agree with TRBD1. The CDR3 totals 11 residues. Germline values: CDR1 DFQATT, CDR2 SNEGSKA (reference sequence). In DNA form, the CDR3 reads TGCAGGGTGGACAGGGTCGATGAGCAGTTCTTC. This sequence encodes CRVDRVDEQFF.